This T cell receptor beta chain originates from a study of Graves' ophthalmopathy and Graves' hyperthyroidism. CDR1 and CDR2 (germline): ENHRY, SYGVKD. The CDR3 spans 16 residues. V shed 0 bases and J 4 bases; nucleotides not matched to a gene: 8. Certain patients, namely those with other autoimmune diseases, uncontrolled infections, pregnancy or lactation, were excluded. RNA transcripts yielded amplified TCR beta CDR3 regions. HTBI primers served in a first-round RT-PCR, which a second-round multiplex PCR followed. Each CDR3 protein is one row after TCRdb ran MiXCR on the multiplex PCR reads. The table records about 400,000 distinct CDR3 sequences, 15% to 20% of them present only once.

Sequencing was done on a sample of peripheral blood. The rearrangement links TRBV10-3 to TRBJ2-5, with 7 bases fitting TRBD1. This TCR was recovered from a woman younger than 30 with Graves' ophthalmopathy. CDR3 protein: CAISESKGAIRETQYF. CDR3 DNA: TGTGCCATCAGTGAGTCGAAGGGGGCGATAAGAGAGACCCAGTACTTC.